This T cell receptor beta chain was captured in a study of cytomegalovirus exposure and HLA in healthy donors. Across the whole study: The 120 or so validation repertoires used a platform that matched the one used for the 600 to 700 first-cohort repertoires, as a later analysis reported. The study, taken as a whole, reports: Rare TCR sequences predominated, though certain public TCRs were found in many donors.

Clones were read by immunoSEQ multiplex PCR, and TCRdb kept only the in-frame ones, dropping some. The data show around 200,000 clones, with just over 85% seen just once and about 2.7% held by the top ten. In the case of this clone: No antigen is known for it.

The V end was cut by 7 bases, the J end by 4 bases, with 10 bases between. Germline lookup yields CDR1 MDHEN and CDR2 SYDVKM. The CDR3 sequence is 12 residues long. This sequence originates from a young woman in good health and CMV-seronegative. Source material: PBMCs. The chain is built from TRBV28 and TRBJ2-5; the D is unclear. CDR3 region: CASTSSRETQYF. The CDR3 nucleotides read TGTGCCAGCACCTCCTCGCGAGAGACCCAGTACTTC.